The 11 T cell receptor beta chains below were found in one sample sequenced in a study of blood T cell repertoires in COVID-19. Some clones are missing from TCRdb's copy, which holds only in-frame ones; the method was immunoSEQ multiplex PCR. The repertoire holds 140,000 to 150,000 clones, with roughly 89% as singletons. Sequencing used PBMCs or T cells enriched from blood (not recorded which). Receptors were obtained from a woman aged 45-60 years who had been exposed to COVID-19.

This chain joins TRBV30 and TRBJ2-1; weak D call: TRBD2 (5 bases). The germline V and J ends were trimmed by 5 bases and 4 bases, with 15 bases remaining between them. CDR1 is GTSNPN and CDR2 is SVGIG in the germline V gene (reference sequence). CDR3 size: 14 residues. The chain's CDR3 is CAWGVGSWYNEQFF. Here the CDR3 DNA reads TGTGCCTGGGGGGTGGGGAGTTGGTACAATGAGCAGTTCTTC.

This clone was seen a handful of times. J is TRBJ2-1 and V is TRBV6-5, with TRBD2 matching 7 bases. Losses at the gene ends were 7 bases for V and 6 bases for J; bases not matched to a gene: 9. CDR1 is MNHEY and CDR2 is SVGAGI in the germline V gene. CDR3 length: 14 amino acids. CDR3 nucleotides: TGTGCCAGCACCTCGTTGGGGGGGAGCAATGAGCAGTTCTTC. This gives the protein CASTSLGGSNEQFF.

As regards this clone: Sequence at one end of the junction differs from germline and may be a read error. This chain joins TRBV10-1 and TRBJ2-1; 15 bases fit TRBD2. The CDR3 has 18 amino acids. The germline CDR1 and CDR2 sequences are WNHNN and SYGVQD (reference sequence). The CDR3 DNA sequence: TGCGCCAGCAGGATCGGACTAGCGGGGGGGCATCCCTATAATGAGCAGTTCTTC. This encodes CASRIGLAGGHPYNEQFF.

The chain couples TRBV2 to TRBJ2-5; TRBD2 aligns across 8 bases. The germline V gene encodes CDR1 SNHLY and CDR2 FYNNEI. The V gene end was trimmed by 6 bases and the J gene end by 4 bases; junction bases not matched to a gene: 13. The CDR3 is 16 amino acids. The CDR3, as DNA: TGTGCCAGCAGGATAACGGGGGCGGGAGGCGGAGAGACCCAGTACTTC. Its protein product is CASRITGAGGGETQYF.

The chain couples TRBV7-2 to TRBJ2-3; TRBD2 agrees at 7 bases. The V gene's germline CDR1 is SGHTA and CDR2 FQGNSA. CDR3 length: 12 residues. With 5 bases clipped from V and 10 bases from J, the junction kept 6 bases outside the gene matches. The CDR3 DNA follows: TGTGCCAGCAGCCATGAAAGCGGGGCGCAGTATTTT. Protein sequence: CASSHESGAQYF.

The chain is built from TRBV18 and TRBJ1-2, with 10 positions matching TRBD1. The CDR3 contains 13 residues. Germline trimming cut 4 bases from V and 5 bases from J; bases unmatched to any gene: 1. Per germline, CDR1 KGHSH and CDR2 LQKENI. The CDR3 region has the DNA TGTGCCAGCTCACTGGGACAGGGGTATGGCTACACCTTC. Protein sequence: CASSLGQGYGYTF.

The V call is TRBV25-1, the J call TRBJ1-2; 9 bases fit TRBD1. Per the germline V gene, CDR1 is MGHDK and CDR2 is SYGVNS. The CDR3 has 14 amino acids. The ends lost 6 bases at V and 6 bases at J; junction bases unmatched: 8. The chain's CDR3 is CASSQDRGGHGYTF. CDR3 bases: TGTGCCAGCAGCCAGGACAGGGGAGGACATGGCTACACCTTC.

V and J are TRBV9 and TRBJ2-2, with D possibly being TRBD2 (5 bases). Deletions cut 0 bases from V and 1 base from J, with 7 bases between. The CDR3 is 15 residues long. Germline values: CDR1 SGDLS, CDR2 YYNGEE. The CDR3 coding sequence is TGTGCCAGCAGCGTAGTCGGGATGAACACCGGGGAGCTGTTTTTT. It specifies CASSVVGMNTGELFF.

The rearrangement links TRBV24-1 to TRBJ2-1; D possibly corresponds to TRBD2 (7 bases). Trimming removed 7 bases from V and 4 bases from J, with 16 bases in between. The CDR3 is made up of 15 amino acids. Germline V gives CDR1 KGHDR, CDR2 SFDVKD. CDR3 nucleotide sequence: TGTGCCACCAGCAAAGGGAGGGGGTTGTACAATGAGCAGTTCTTC. Its protein is CATSKGRGLYNEQFF.

The chain combines TRBV18 with TRBJ1-3; maybe TRBD1 (5 bases). V shed 3 bases and J shed 7 bases, with 16 bases lying between them. CDR3 size: 15 residues. CDR1 is KGHSH and CDR2 is LQKENI in the germline V gene. Here the CDR3 DNA reads TGTGCCAGCTCACCCGACAGATTCAACCCTAACACCATATATTTT. This codes for CASSPDRFNPNTIYF. The full variable domain, completed using reference TRBV18 and TRBJ1-3, is NAGVMQNPRHLVRRRGQEARLRCSPMKGHSHVYWYRQLPEEGLKFMVYLQKENIIDESGMPKERFSAEFPKEGPSILRIQQVVRGDSAAYFCASSPDRFNPNTIYFGEGSWLTVV.

This clone was found a few times. Other nucleotide sequences from this sample produce the same CDR3. The gene calls are TRBV5-6 and TRBJ1-2; D may be TRBD1 (5 bases). The germline V gene encodes CDR1 SGHDT and CDR2 YYEEEE. This CDR3 comprises 13 residues. The V end was cut by 3 bases, the J end by 4 bases, with 10 bases between. The CDR3 nucleotides are TGTGCCAGCAGCTCCACGGGGGTCTATGGCTACACCTTC. It specifies CASSSTGVYGYTF.